The 8 T cell receptor beta chains below all came from one sample that was sequenced in a study of blood T cell repertoires in COVID-19. TCRdb's table, derived via immunoSEQ multiplex PCR, lists solely in-frame clones and lacks some. Of about 160,000 clones in the sample, under 85% are singletons; the top ten hold roughly 13%. The sequenced material came from peripheral blood. The receptors come from a man between 65 and 85 years old who had recovered from COVID-19.

J is TRBJ2-2 and V is TRBV18; 8 positions match TRBD1. V dropped 5 bases and J dropped 6; count of bases not matched to a gene: 2. CDR3 size: 13 residues. Germline V gene sequence: CDR1 KGHSH, CDR2 LQKENI. In nucleotides, the CDR3 is TGTGCCAGCTCAACACAGGGGGCCGGGGAGCTGTTTTTT. Protein: CASSTQGAGELFF. The whole variable domain, filled in from reference TRBV18 and TRBJ2-2, reads NAGVMQNPRHLVRRRGQEARLRCSPMKGHSHVYWYRQLPEEGLKFMVYLQKENIIDESGMPKERFSAEFPKEGPSILRIQQVVRGDSAAYFCASSTQGAGELFFGEGSRLTVL.

The CDR3 loop reads CASSPDTSGLSYEQYF. As DNA, the CDR3 is TGTGCCAGCAGCCCGGATACTAGCGGACTATCCTACGAGCAGTACTTC. The chain carries TRBV7-6 and TRBJ2-7; TRBD2 matches 8 bases. Germline V gives CDR1 SGHVS, CDR2 FNYEAQ. The CDR3 has 16 amino acids. Losses at the gene ends were 5 bases for V and 1 base for J; bases not matched to a gene: 10. The whole variable domain, remainder taken from reference TRBV7-6 and TRBJ2-7, is GAGVSQSPRYKVTKRGQDVALRCDPISGHVSLYWYRQALGQGPEFLTYFNYEAQQDKSGLPNDRFSAERPEGSISTLTIQRTEQRDSAMYRCASSPDTSGLSYEQYFGPGTRLTVT.

The CDR3 nucleotides are TGTGCCTGGAACGACGGCGGCTACGAGCAGTACTTC. It encodes CAWNDGGYEQYF. The V call is TRBV30, the J call TRBJ2-7, with unresolved D. The V gene's germline CDR1 is GTSNPN and CDR2 SVGIG (reference sequence). The V gene lost 4 bases and the J gene lost 3 bases, with 10 bases spanning the gap. This CDR3 is 12 amino acids long.

The rearrangement uses TRBV2 and TRBJ2-1; 11 positions match TRBD2. Trimming at V came to 0 bases and at J to 7 bases, leaving 5 bases not matched to a gene. Germline V gene lookup returns CDR1 SNHLY and CDR2 FYNNEI. The CDR3 extends over 16 amino acids. DNA for the CDR3: TGTGCCAGCAGTGAAGCGCAACTAGCGGGAGTAAATGAGCAGTTCTTC. The encoded protein is CASSEAQLAGVNEQFF.

The gene calls are TRBV5-1 and TRBJ2-1; 12 bases fit TRBD2. With V trimmed by 1 base and J by 4 bases, 6 bases remained unmatched. This CDR3 is 17 amino acids long. Germline V gene data show CDR1 as SGHRS and CDR2 as YFSETQ. As DNA, the CDR3 is TGCGCCAGCAGCTTGCTCGAACTAGCGGGAGGATACAATGAGCAGTTCTTC. Residues: CASSLLELAGGYNEQFF.

This chain connects TRBV25-1 to TRBJ2-5; 9 positions match TRBD1. The CDR3 has 14 amino acids. The V gene's germline CDR1 is MGHDK and CDR2 SYGVNS. The V and J ends lost 3 bases and 4 bases, in that order; junction bases with no gene match: 3. In DNA form, the CDR3 reads TGTGCCAGCAGTGAGGACAGGGGTGGAGAGACCCAGTACTTC. It codes for CASSEDRGGETQYF.

V usage is TRBV27 and J usage is TRBJ2-7, with 9 bases matching TRBD1. V shed 4 bases and J 1 base; nucleotides not matched to a gene: 5. CDR1 MNHEY and CDR2 SMNVEV come from the germline V gene (reference sequence). The CDR3 spans 15 residues. CDR3 protein: CASSSTGTGSYEQYF. For the CDR3, the DNA is TGTGCCAGCAGTTCCACCGGGACAGGGTCCTACGAGCAGTACTTC.

CDR3 in amino acids: CATARGGAAANNSPLHF. The CDR3 nucleotides are TGTGCCACCGCGCGGGGGGGCGCCGCGGCCAATAATTCACCCCTCCACTTT. The V and J genes are TRBV15 and TRBJ1-6; D might be TRBD1 (6 bases). Germline lookup yields CDR1 LNHNV and CDR2 YYDKDF (reference sequence). The CDR3 runs 17 residues. V lost 8 bases and J 5 bases, leaving 22 bases between the germline ends.